This TCR beta chain was obtained from a study of blood T cell repertoires in COVID-19. Study overall: Specimens from acute and convalescent COVID-19 originated in the United States, Italy and Spain. PBMCs, B-cell-depleted T cells, or T cells were the source of the cDNA or gDNA that made up the material.

The authors' processing: Nucleated cell number was recorded as an estimate derived from reference gene primer amplification. Here immunoSEQ multiplex PCR was the method, and the copy in TCRdb shows in-frame clones only, minus some. Clonal size and the V and J genes are those of that table, whereas D and trimming came from the DNA. The sample records approximately 300,000 clones, roughly 82% being singletons. Germline trimming cut 1 base from V and 4 bases from J; bases unmatched to any gene: 4. The CDR3 has 14 amino acids. From germline, CDR1 is SEHNR and CDR2 FQNEAQ (reference sequence). Sequencing was carried out using peripheral blood. The chain employs TRBV7-9 and TRBJ2-7, with 7 bases matching TRBD1. The TCR was taken from a woman aged 50 to 65 with acute or convalescent COVID-19. The CDR3 nucleotides are TGTGCCAGCAGCTTAGGTGAACAGGGGTACGAGCAGTACTTC. Translated: CASSLGEQGYEQYF.